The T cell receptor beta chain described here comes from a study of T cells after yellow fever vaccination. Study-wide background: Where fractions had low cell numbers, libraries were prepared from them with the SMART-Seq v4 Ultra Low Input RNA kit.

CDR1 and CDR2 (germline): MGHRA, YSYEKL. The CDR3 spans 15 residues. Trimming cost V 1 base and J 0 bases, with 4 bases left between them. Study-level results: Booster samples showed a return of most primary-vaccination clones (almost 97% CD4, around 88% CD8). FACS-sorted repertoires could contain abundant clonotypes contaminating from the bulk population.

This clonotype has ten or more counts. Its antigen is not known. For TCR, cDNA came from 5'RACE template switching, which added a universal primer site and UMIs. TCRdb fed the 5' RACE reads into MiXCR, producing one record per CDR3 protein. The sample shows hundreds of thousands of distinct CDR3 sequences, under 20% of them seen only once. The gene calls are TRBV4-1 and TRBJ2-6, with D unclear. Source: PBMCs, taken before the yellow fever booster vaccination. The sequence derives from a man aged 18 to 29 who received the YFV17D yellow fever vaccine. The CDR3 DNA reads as TGCGCCAGCAGCCAAGGGGGCTCTGGGGCCAACGTCCTGACTTTC. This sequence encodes CASSQGGSGANVLTF.